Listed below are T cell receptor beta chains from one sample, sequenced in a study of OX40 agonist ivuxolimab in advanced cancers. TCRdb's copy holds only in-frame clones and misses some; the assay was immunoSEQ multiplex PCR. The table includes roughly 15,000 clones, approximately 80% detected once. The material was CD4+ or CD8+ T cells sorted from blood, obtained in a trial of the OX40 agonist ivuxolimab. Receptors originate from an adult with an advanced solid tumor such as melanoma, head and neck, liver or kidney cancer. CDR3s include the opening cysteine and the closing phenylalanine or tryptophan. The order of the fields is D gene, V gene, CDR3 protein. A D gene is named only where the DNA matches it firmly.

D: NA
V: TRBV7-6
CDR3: CASSPGEVTGELFF

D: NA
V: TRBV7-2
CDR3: CASSSDGLGTEAFF

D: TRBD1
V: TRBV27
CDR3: CASIKTGVAGELFF

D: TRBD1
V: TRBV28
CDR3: CASRPEGDRVQPQHF

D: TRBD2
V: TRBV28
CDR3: CASSSSLAGTSGRRGGDTQYF

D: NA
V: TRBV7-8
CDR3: CASSTKGVQPQHF

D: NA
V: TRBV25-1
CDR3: CASSGNSNNEKLFF

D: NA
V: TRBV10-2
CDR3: CASSLRGPNEKLFF

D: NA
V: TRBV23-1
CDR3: CAPRCGQSEIYNSPLHF

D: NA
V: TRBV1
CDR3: CTSSPRGAKGRCNYGYTF

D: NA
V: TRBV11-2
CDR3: CASSLDGLRSYEQYF

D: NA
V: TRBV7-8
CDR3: CASSLGTAPGGANVLTF

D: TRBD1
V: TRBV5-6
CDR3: CASTPARQGKETQYF

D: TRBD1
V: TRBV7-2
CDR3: CASGIVLDRFNEQYF

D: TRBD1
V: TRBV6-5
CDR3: CASSSAGTANTEAFF

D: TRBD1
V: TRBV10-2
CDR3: CASRATGGSQPQHF

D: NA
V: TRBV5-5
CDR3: CASSLGGVVDEQFF

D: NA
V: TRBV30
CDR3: CAWSGITTDGNTIYF

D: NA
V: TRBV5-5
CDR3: CASSFPGKPEAFF

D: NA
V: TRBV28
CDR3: CASSLWSGEQYF

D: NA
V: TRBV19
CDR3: CASSRGTVVYEQYF

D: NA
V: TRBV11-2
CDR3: CASTTHGDIQDNEQFF